This TCR beta chain was identified during a study of T cells in Graves' hyperthyroidism and ophthalmopathy. Study-wide results and caveats: Appearing also in blood were most of the thyroid clonotypes expanded above 0.001.

Exclusion criteria comprised uncontrolled infection, other autoimmune disease, pregnancy or lactation. From more than 9.5 ml of fresh peripheral blood, PBMCs were isolated. It was RNA transcripts that yielded the amplified TCR beta CDR3 regions. The study used the HTBI primer set for a first-round RT-PCR of the TCR CDR3. TCRdb redid the calling of the multiplex PCR reads with MiXCR, one entry per CDR3 protein. There are over 200,000 distinct CDR3 sequences in the sample; approximately 16% occur only once, and roughly 44% lies in the top ten. Trimming shortened V by 3 bases and J by 2 bases, and 11 bases separated the two germline ends. In germline, CDR1 is SGHDT, CDR2 YYEEEE. The CDR3 runs to 14 residues. This clonotype was counted many times. No antigen is known for it.

The sequencing sample was made of blood. V and J are TRBV5-6 and TRBJ1-1, with a possible D match to TRBD1 (5 bases). This TCR came from a man aged 40-49 years with Graves' hyperthyroidism. In nucleotides, the CDR3 is TGTGCCAGCAGCTGGGGGGACGGAAACACTGAAGCTTTCTTT. This translates into CASSWGDGNTEAFF.